This note documents a single TCR beta chain sequence. No antigen is known for it. The data were produced by immunoSEQ multiplex PCR, yet TCRdb's version contains in-frame clones alone and is incomplete. The sample contains fewer than 30,000 clones, 93% of which appear only once. This CDR3 contains 13 residues. V was pared by 5 bases and J by 12 bases, with 19 bases between. Germline loops: CDR1 MNHEY, CDR2 SVGAGI. The memory T cells were sequenced right after ex vivo isolation, without culture. The data derive from a study of CD4 T cell repertoires in COVID-19. Findings of the study overall: Between roughly 6 and 26% of SARS-CoV-2 clonotypes also appeared in SARS-CoV and/or HKU1 spike cultures.

The chain recombines TRBV6-5 with TRBJ1-2; D is possibly TRBD1 (6 bases). The sequence came from a human donor who had COVID-19. This sample comprised circulating follicular helper CD4+ T cells (cTfh) from blood, obtained before the COVID-19 pandemic. CDR3 region: CASSQQGNRVDTF. As DNA, the CDR3 is TGTGCCAGCAGTCAACAGGGTAATCGGGTCGACACCTTC.